The source of this TCR beta chain is a study of blood T cell repertoires in COVID-19. Study at large: Sites across the United States, Italy and Spain contributed samples from acute and convalescent COVID-19.

In the authors' workflow: The authors estimated nucleated cell counts from reference gene primer amplification. Sequenced by immunoSEQ multiplex PCR; TCRdb stores in-frame clones only, minus some. V and J calls and clone size are those listed in that table; D and trimming were worked out from the DNA. This sample yields around 80,000 clones, of which less than 85% are seen a single time; under 5.5% belongs to the top ten. This clonotype originated in a woman in her 70s with acute or convalescent COVID-19. The sequenced material came from peripheral blood.

This CDR3 reads CASRNPQGTGYGYTF. The CDR3 bases are TGTGCCAGTAGAAACCCCCAGGGTACCGGCTATGGCTACACCTTC. The J gene is TRBJ1-2, the V gene TRBV19, with TRBD1 as a possible D gene (5 bases). Per germline, CDR1 LNHDA and CDR2 SQIVND (reference sequence). The germline V and J ends were trimmed by 6 bases and 4 bases, with 18 bases remaining between them. This CDR3 spans 15 amino acids. The whole variable domain, filled in from reference TRBV19 and TRBJ1-2, reads DGGITQSPKYLFRKEGQNVTLSCEQNLNHDAMYWYRQDPGQGLRLIYYSQIVNDFQKGDIAEGYSVSREKKESFPLTVTSAQKNPTAFYLCASRNPQGTGYGYTFGSGTRLTVV.